Sequencing of this T cell receptor beta chain was carried out in a study of shared clonotypes between healthy human individuals. Concerning this clone itself: Its cognate antigen is unknown. This specimen includes other DNA sequences encoding the same CDR3.

Per the authors' pipeline: In the immunoSEQ data, sequences were junction-only and lacked quality scores, so filtering differed. Libraries were prepared by immunoSEQ multiplex PCR; TCRdb keeps only in-frame clonotypes and omits some of them. V, J and clone size are taken as reported in that table, and D and trimming were inferred from the DNA itself. Of around 99,000 clones listed, almost 70% were seen once; the top ten hold about 50%. Study results and limitations: Naive subsets generally exceeded memory subsets in estimated richness.

This receptor was taken from a man aged 25-40 years in good health. The specimen was memory CD8+ T cells sorted from blood. Stated subset: CD45RO+ cells pooled with CCR7-negative TemRA cells.

CDR3 region: CASSFNSYEQYF. CDR3 DNA sequence: TGTGCCAGCAGTTTCAACAGCTACGAGCAGTACTTC. The chain recombines TRBV28 with TRBJ2-7; no clear D. Germline assignment: CDR1 MDHEN and CDR2 SYDVKM. This CDR3 region has 12 residues. Trimming cost V 3 bases and J 3 bases, with 6 bases left between them.